Shown below are 17 T cell receptor beta chains from a single sample sequenced in a study of OX40 agonist ivuxolimab in advanced cancers. Profiling relied on immunoSEQ multiplex PCR, and the TCRdb table lists in-frame clones only, not all of them. The sample consists of tens of thousands of clones, about 89% of them appearing once. The sample consisted of CD4+ or CD8+ T cells sorted from blood, taken in a trial of the OX40 agonist ivuxolimab. These receptors were collected from an adult with an advanced solid tumor such as melanoma, head and neck, liver or kidney cancer.

The V and J genes are TRBV2 and TRBJ2-7; D may be TRBD1 (5 bases). Germline CDR1 SNHLY, CDR2 FYNNEI. The CDR3 is made up of 13 amino acids. V was clipped by 6 bases and J by 2 bases, with 11 bases between them. The CDR3 protein is CASRGDSTYEQYF. DNA of the CDR3: TGTGCCAGCAGAGGAGACAGTACCTACGAGCAGTACTTC.

The chain links TRBV6-5 to TRBJ2-7; unclear D gene. The length of the CDR3 is 15 residues. Trimming removed 6 bases at V and 5 bases at J, with 20 bases between. CDR1 and CDR2 (germline): MNHEY, SVGAGI. CDR3 loop: CASRPPGLRSDEQYF. The CDR3 bases are TGTGCCAGCAGACCCCCGGGCCTGAGGAGTGACGAGCAGTACTTC.

This clone showed up just once. J is TRBJ2-3 and V is TRBV25-1; 9 nucleotides agree with TRBD1. Trimming removed 6 bases from V and 3 bases from J; junction bases left unmatched: 7. CDR3 size: 15 residues. Germline values: CDR1 MGHDK, CDR2 SYGVNS. CDR3 residues: CASRDHRGPTDTQYF. The CDR3 DNA reads as TGTGCCAGCAGGGACCACAGGGGGCCGACAGATACGCAGTATTTT. The whole variable domain, filled in from reference TRBV25-1 and TRBJ2-3, reads EADIYQTPRYLVIGTGKKITLECSQTMGHDKMYWYQQDPGMELHLIHYSYGVNSTEKGDLSSESTVSRIRTEHFPLTLESARPSHTSQYLCASRDHRGPTDTQYFGPGTRLTVL.

The CDR3 sequence: CASSRGRGGETQYF. The CDR3, as DNA: TGTGCCAGCAGCCGGGGGAGGGGCGGCGAGACCCAGTACTTC. The rearrangement uses TRBV9 and TRBJ2-5; 7 positions match TRBD2. The CDR3 has 14 residues. With 4 bases clipped from V and 5 bases from J, the junction kept 8 bases outside the gene matches. Germline CDR1 SGDLS, CDR2 YYNGEE.

This chain connects TRBV6-6 to TRBJ1-4; possible D gene TRBD1, 5 bases. The V end lost 1 base, the J end lost 8 bases, and 8 bases lay between the germline ends. The CDR3 runs to 13 residues. Germline V gene data show CDR1 as MNHNY and CDR2 as SVGAGI (reference sequence). The CDR3 loop reads CASSYLQAEKLFF. CDR3 coding DNA: TGTGCCAGCAGTTACTTACAGGCGGAAAAACTGTTTTTT.

This clone was counted between two and nine times. V gene TRBV5-4 combines with J gene TRBJ1-6; no firm D call. CDR1 is SGHNT and CDR2 is YYREEE in the germline V gene (reference sequence). V lost 2 bases and J 8 bases, leaving 14 bases between the germline ends. This CDR3 is built from 15 residues. The CDR3 nucleotides are TGTGCCAGCAGCTTTAAAACCGCTTCGGATTCACCCCTCCACTTT. The encoded protein is CASSFKTASDSPLHF.

This chain links TRBV9 with TRBJ2-7; D unresolved. Deletions cut 0 bases from V and 5 bases from J, with 12 bases between. Germline assignment: CDR1 SGDLS and CDR2 YYNGEE. This CDR3 spans 14 amino acids. The CDR3 DNA reads as TGTGCCAGCAGCGTAGGCGGCGCCTACAACGAGCAGTACTTC. It codes for CASSVGGAYNEQYF.

The chain uses TRBV27 and TRBJ2-3; D is uncertain. The CDR3 covers 14 residues. The V gene lost 5 bases and the J gene lost 2 bases, with 11 bases spanning the gap. CDR1 is MNHEY and CDR2 is SMNVEV in the germline V gene (reference sequence). The CDR3 reads CASSPLGVTDTQYF. CDR3 nucleotides: TGTGCCAGCAGTCCCCTTGGGGTCACAGATACGCAGTATTTT.

This chain connects TRBV28 to TRBJ1-3; a possible D gene is TRBD1 (5 bases). The germline CDR1 and CDR2 sequences are MDHEN and SYDVKM. V was trimmed by 6 bases and J by 0 bases, leaving 12 bases between them. The CDR3 loop spans 15 amino acids. CDR3 sequence reads: CASRLAGASGNTIYF. The CDR3 bases are TGTGCCAGCAGGCTCGCTGGGGCCTCTGGAAACACCATATATTTT.

V gene TRBV5-1 combines with J gene TRBJ2-7, with TRBD1 as a possible D gene (5 bases). Trimming removed 1 base at V and 6 bases at J, with 11 bases between. The CDR3 has 13 residues. Germline V gene data show CDR1 as SGHRS and CDR2 as YFSETQ. CDR3 residues: CASSLTPTGEQYF. The CDR3 nucleotides read TGCGCCAGCAGCTTGACCCCAACAGGCGAGCAGTACTTC.

The chain couples TRBV5-4 to TRBJ1-1; no clear D. Trimming shortened V by 4 bases and J by 0 bases, and 10 bases separated the two germline ends. Germline V gene sequence: CDR1 SGHNT, CDR2 YYREEE (reference sequence). The CDR3 totals 14 residues. The CDR3 bases are TGTGCCAGCAGCCGAGGTCAGGTGAACACTGAAGCTTTCTTT. This sequence encodes CASSRGQVNTEAFF.

In DNA, the CDR3 is TGTGCCAGCAGCGCCCGCGGGGCTGTCTATGGCTACACCTTC. Its protein is CASSARGAVYGYTF. This chain connects TRBV9 to TRBJ1-2, with D possibly being TRBD1 (5 bases). The V gene's germline CDR1 is SGDLS and CDR2 YYNGEE. The CDR3 totals 14 residues. V shed 3 bases and J shed 4 bases, with 13 bases lying between them.

J is TRBJ1-2 and V is TRBV6-6, with a possible D match to TRBD1 (5 bases). Germline V gene lookup returns CDR1 MNHNY and CDR2 SVGAGI (reference sequence). CDR3 length: 12 residues. Trimming stripped 2 bases from V and 8 bases from J, with 9 bases between. The CDR3 DNA reads as TGTGCCAGCAGTTACCGGGGGGAGGGCTACACCTTC. This sequence encodes CASSYRGEGYTF.

This chain uses TRBV5-1 with TRBJ2-3; tentatively, D is TRBD1 or TRBD2 (6 bases each). The germline V and J ends were trimmed by 6 bases and 3 bases, with 17 bases remaining between them. The CDR3 is made up of 15 amino acids. Germline values: CDR1 SGHRS, CDR2 YFSETQ. The CDR3 loop is CASTFNGGGTDTQYF. CDR3 nucleotides: TGCGCCAGCACCTTTAACGGGGGCGGAACAGATACGCAGTATTTT.

This clone occurred a few times. The chain links TRBV11-2 to TRBJ2-3; D is ambiguous. Trimming took 4 bases from V and 2 from J, leaving 19 bases between them. The CDR3 has 17 amino acids. Germline V gene lookup returns CDR1 SGHAT and CDR2 FQNNGV. The CDR3 nucleotides read TGTGCCAGCAGCTCGGCCTTGGCCCTCTTAATCACAGATACGCAGTATTTT. Protein sequence: CASSSALALLITDTQYF.

The chain links TRBV7-2 to TRBJ1-5; 7 positions match TRBD1. V dropped 0 bases and J dropped 3; count of bases not matched to a gene: 2. This CDR3 region has 15 residues. CDR1 SGHTA and CDR2 FQGNSA come from the germline V gene. The CDR3 DNA sequence: TGTGCCAGCAGCTTAGCGGGACAGATCAATCAGCCCCAGCATTTT. Its translation: CASSLAGQINQPQHF.

The chain couples TRBV11-1 to TRBJ2-1; D gene unclear. Germline-derived CDR1 and CDR2 are SGHAT and FQDESV (reference sequence). V shed 5 bases and J shed 10 bases, with 21 bases lying between them. The CDR3 spans 15 residues. The CDR3, as DNA: TGTGCCAGCAGCCCGACGTTGCCCTCTCTTCGCGAGCAGTTCTTC. Its translation is CASSPTLPSLREQFF. The variable domain in full, completed from reference TRBV11-1 and TRBJ2-1, reads EAEVAQSPRYKITEKSQAVAFWCDPISGHATLYWYRQILGQGPELLVQFQDESVVDDSQLPKDRFSAERLKGVDSTLKIQPAELGDSAMYLCASSPTLPSLREQFFGPGTRLTVL.